The next 24 T cell receptor beta chains were all read from a single sample in a study of blood T cell repertoires in COVID-19. Sequenced by immunoSEQ multiplex PCR; TCRdb stores in-frame clones only, minus some. The sample holds 150,000 or so clones, approximately 87% seen once. Sequencing was done on a sample of PBMCs or T cells enriched from blood (not recorded which). Receptors were obtained from a woman aged 45 to 65 who had recovered from COVID-19.

With regard to this clone: This CDR3 is also generated by other DNA sequences in the sample. V and J are TRBV7-2 and TRBJ1-5; 7 positions match TRBD1. V dropped 5 bases and J dropped 4; count of bases not matched to a gene: 2. CDR1 and CDR2 (germline): SGHTA, FQGNSA. The CDR3 is 13 amino acids. CDR3 loop: CASSRQGNQPQHF. In DNA form, the CDR3 reads TGTGCCAGCAGCAGACAGGGTAATCAGCCCCAGCATTTT.

The chain employs TRBV19 and TRBJ2-2, with TRBD2 matching over 9 bases. Germline CDR1 is LNHDA and CDR2 is SQIVND (reference sequence). The CDR3 spans 18 residues. V was clipped by 7 bases and J by 2 bases; unmatched bases: 14. The CDR3 DNA reads TGTGCCAGTACCCGGACTAGCGTGTCTGGGGGCAACACCGGGGAGCTGTTTTTT. Translating it yields CASTRTSVSGGNTGELFF.

The sample holds a few counts of this clone. This sequence joins TRBV30 and TRBJ2-1; a possible D gene is TRBD1 (5 bases). This CDR3 comprises 12 residues. Germline CDR1 reads GTSNPN; CDR2 reads SVGIG (reference sequence). Trimming removed 5 bases at V and 3 bases at J, with 8 bases between. CDR3 sequence reads: CAWQGYYNEQFF. CDR3 sequence (DNA): TGTGCCTGGCAGGGATACTACAATGAGCAGTTCTTC.

The CDR3 bases are TGCGCCAGCAGCGAAACTCCTAATGAAAAACTGTTTTTT. Translating it yields CASSETPNEKLFF. V usage is TRBV5-1 and J usage is TRBJ1-4; no clear D. Germline V lookup: CDR1 SGHRS, CDR2 YFSETQ. The CDR3 is made up of 13 amino acids. The V end was cut by 4 bases, the J end by 3 bases, with 7 bases between. The full variable domain, completed using reference TRBV5-1 and TRBJ1-4, is KAGVTQTPRYLIKTRGQQVTLSCSPISGHRSVSWYQQTPGQGLQFLFEYFSETQRNKGNFPGRFSGRQFSNSRSEMNVSTLELGDSALYLCASSETPNEKLFFGSGTQLSVL.

The gene calls are TRBV6-2 or TRBV6-3 and TRBJ2-3; D ambiguous. The germline CDR1 and CDR2 sequences are MNHEY and SVGEGT. This CDR3 spans 15 amino acids. Trimming stripped 2 bases from V and 9 bases from J, with 18 bases between. The chain's CDR3 is CASSYPRAREATQYF. As DNA, the CDR3 is TGTGCCAGCAGTTACCCCCGCGCGAGAGAAGCAACGCAGTATTTT.

The V gene is TRBV18, the J gene TRBJ1-1; no clear D gene. Germline loops: CDR1 KGHSH, CDR2 LQKENI. The CDR3 covers 14 residues. The germline V and J ends were trimmed by 3 bases and 1 base, with 9 bases remaining between them. Here the CDR3 DNA reads TGTGCCAGCTCACCTAATTCAGAGAACACTGAAGCTTTCTTT. Translated: CASSPNSENTEAFF. Combining the CDR3 with reference TRBV18 and TRBJ1-1 gives the whole variable domain NAGVMQNPRHLVRRRGQEARLRCSPMKGHSHVYWYRQLPEEGLKFMVYLQKENIIDESGMPKERFSAEFPKEGPSILRIQQVVRGDSAAYFCASSPNSENTEAFFGQGTRLTVV.

The DNA for the CDR3 is TGCGCCAGCAGCCCGCAGGGCACCGGGGAGCTGTTTTTT. Protein: CASSPQGTGELFF. The J gene is TRBJ2-2, the V gene TRBV4-3, with a possible D match to TRBD1 (5 bases). The CDR3 contains 13 residues. Trimming removed 4 bases from V and 4 bases from J, with 7 bases in between. Germline CDR1 is LGHNA and CDR2 is YSLEER.

The chain uses TRBV18 and TRBJ2-1; 12 nucleotides line up with TRBD2. Germline CDR1 reads KGHSH; CDR2 reads LQKENI. This CDR3 has 16 residues. V shed 0 bases and J 10 bases; nucleotides not matched to a gene: 7. This CDR3 is CASSPPLAGGPGEQFF. The DNA of the CDR3 is TGTGCCAGCTCACCACCCCTAGCGGGAGGGCCAGGGGAGCAGTTCTTC.

The V gene is TRBV19, the J gene TRBJ2-2; 7 bases are a match to TRBD1. There are 15 residues in the CDR3. CDR1 LNHDA and CDR2 SQIVND come from the germline V gene (reference sequence). With 4 bases clipped from V and 7 bases from J, the junction kept 9 bases outside the gene matches. CDR3: CASSTKTGWSGELFF. CDR3 nucleotide sequence: TGTGCCAGTAGTACCAAGACAGGGTGGAGCGGGGAGCTGTTTTTT.

The rearrangement uses TRBV19 and TRBJ1-1; D ambiguous. V was clipped by 8 bases and J by 2 bases, with 12 bases between them. Germline-derived CDR1 and CDR2 are LNHDA and SQIVND (reference sequence). This CDR3 is built from 13 residues. DNA for the CDR3: TGTGCCAGTCGACTAGCAGGAAACACTGAAGCTTTCTTT. Amino acids: CASRLAGNTEAFF.

There are a few counts of this clone. The J gene is TRBJ2-7, the V gene TRBV5-6, with 9 bases matching TRBD1. The CDR3 length is 16 residues. J gave up 4 bases and V 4 bases, and 12 bases lay outside the gene matches. Germline lookup yields CDR1 SGHDT and CDR2 YYEEEE. The CDR3 coding sequence is TGTGCCAGCAGCGAGTGGGACAGGGCGAGTTCATACGAGCAGTACGTC. Translation: CASSEWDRASSYEQYV.

This clone was counted a single time. The chain links TRBV12-3 or TRBV12-4 to TRBJ1-6; D gene uncertain. The V end lost 1 base, the J end lost 8 bases, and 6 bases lay between the germline ends. The CDR3 spans 13 residues. This CDR3 reads CASSLVADSPLHF. Here the CDR3 DNA reads TGTGCCAGCAGTTTAGTCGCGGATTCACCCCTCCACTTT.

The rearrangement uses TRBV10-2 and TRBJ1-6; 7 bases match TRBD1. Germline V gene sequence: CDR1 WSHSY, CDR2 SAAADI. The CDR3 contains 14 residues. V gave up 6 bases and J gave up 7 bases; unmatched junction bases: 6. CDR3 DNA: TGCGCCAGCAGAGGGGACAGCTCGAATTCACCCCTCCACTTT. It is translated as CASRGDSSNSPLHF.

The J gene is TRBJ2-7, the V gene TRBV29-1; 7 bases agree with TRBD1. J lost 2 bases, V lost 4 bases, and 8 bases had no gene match. The CDR3 spans 14 residues. Germline V gene lookup returns CDR1 SQVTM and CDR2 ANQGSEA. For the CDR3, the DNA is TGCAGCGTTGTGGTCGGGACAGCCCCCTACGAGCAGTACGTC. As protein: CSVVVGTAPYEQYV.

This clone was seen more than once but under ten times. The CDR3 is CAWSAGVSTDTQYF. In DNA form, the CDR3 reads TGTGCCTGGAGTGCGGGGGTGAGCACAGATACGCAGTATTTT. The rearrangement links TRBV30 to TRBJ2-3, with D possibly TRBD2 on 6 matching bases. V dropped 1 base and J dropped 0 bases, with 8 bases sitting between them. CDR3 size: 14 residues. CDR1 GTSNPN and CDR2 SVGIG come from the germline V gene (reference sequence). Filled out from reference TRBV30 and TRBJ2-3, the complete variable domain reads SQTIHQWPATLVQPVGSPLSLECTVEGTSNPNLYWYRQAAGRGLQLLFYSVGIGQISSEVPQNLSASRPQDRQFILSSKKLLLSDSGFYLCAWSAGVSTDTQYFGPGTRLTVL.

In nucleotides, the CDR3 is TGTGCCAGCAGTTTCGGGAGCTCCTATAATTCACCCCTCCACTTT. Encoded protein: CASSFGSSYNSPLHF. This rearrangement joins TRBV27 to TRBJ1-6; no clear D gene. The germline CDR1 and CDR2 sequences are MNHEY and SMNVEV (reference sequence). Trimming left V 3 bases short and J 0 bases short, with 6 bases between. There are 15 residues in the CDR3.

V usage is TRBV19 and J usage is TRBJ1-5, with D possibly being TRBD1 (5 bases). The CDR3 covers 15 residues. Germline-derived CDR1 and CDR2 are LNHDA and SQIVND (reference sequence). The V end lost 5 bases, the J end lost 3 bases, and 14 bases lay between the germline ends. The CDR3 sequence is CASSWGIGDNQPQHF. Here the CDR3 DNA reads TGTGCCAGTAGTTGGGGCATAGGGGACAATCAGCCCCAGCATTTT.

The genes are TRBV4-3 and TRBJ2-3, with D perhaps TRBD2 (5 bases). Trimming took off 0 bases at V and 0 bases at J, with 16 bases between the two ends. Germline CDR1 is LGHNA and CDR2 is YSLEER. CDR3 size: 18 residues. Written as DNA, the CDR3 is TGCGCCAGCAGCCAAGAACAAGTAGTAAGCGGTAGCACAGATACGCAGTATTTT. Protein sequence: CASSQEQVVSGSTDTQYF.

The rearrangement joins TRBV9 to TRBJ2-1; TRBD2 matches 12 bases. Germline V gene lookup returns CDR1 SGDLS and CDR2 YYNGEE. This CDR3 is built from 16 residues. J gave up 8 bases and V 0 bases, and 6 bases lay outside the gene matches. CDR3: CASSVGSSGGAYEQFF. The DNA of the CDR3 is TGTGCCAGCAGCGTAGGTTCTAGCGGGGGGGCTTATGAGCAGTTCTTC.

For this clone: At one boundary the junction diverges from the germline segment, which might be a read error. The chain carries TRBV7-7 and TRBJ2-3, with 10 bases that match TRBD2. There are 16 residues in the CDR3. Germline loops: CDR1 SSHAT, CDR2 FNYEAQ (reference sequence). In DNA form, the CDR3 reads TGTGCTAGCAGCTTAGTCTCTAGCGGGGGAACAGATACGCAGTATTTT. Protein product: CASSLVSSGGTDTQYF.

This clone occurred a few times. The chain carries TRBV5-1 and TRBJ2-1; 10 nucleotides align to TRBD2. Germline CDR1 and CDR2: SGHRS and YFSETQ. The CDR3 has 16 residues. J gave up 6 bases and V 5 bases, and 11 bases lay outside the gene matches. CDR3 sequence reads: CASSYAPSGSSNEQFF. CDR3 nucleotides: TGCGCCAGCAGTTATGCTCCTAGCGGGAGTTCCAATGAGCAGTTCTTC.

The V and J genes are TRBV28 and TRBJ1-2, with 8 bases lining up with TRBD1. CDR3 length equals 15 residues. The germline CDR1 and CDR2 sequences are MDHEN and SYDVKM. J lost 3 bases, V lost 5 bases, and 8 bases had no gene match. This chain's CDR3 is CASSPPGGADYGYTF. CDR3 coding DNA: TGTGCCAGCAGTCCCCCAGGGGGCGCGGACTATGGCTACACCTTC.

The chain links TRBV9 to TRBJ1-1, with no clear D. V gave up 3 bases and J gave up 2 bases, with 5 bases separating them. The CDR3 has 12 amino acids. CDR1 and CDR2 (germline): SGDLS, YYNGEE. The CDR3 loop reads CASSGVNTEAFF. Written as DNA, the CDR3 is TGTGCCAGCAGCGGAGTAAACACTGAAGCTTTCTTT.

The V call is TRBV10-2, the J call TRBJ2-5; the D gene is possibly TRBD2 (5 bases). Trimming took off 6 bases at V and 4 bases at J, with 15 bases between the two ends. The CDR3 has 14 amino acids. Germline-derived CDR1 and CDR2 are WSHSY and SAAADI. CDR3 nucleotides: TGCGCCAGCAGCGCTTGGAGGCCCCCAGAGACCCAGTACTTC. As protein: CASSAWRPPETQYF.